Listed below are T cell receptor beta chains from one sample, sequenced in a study of T cells after yellow fever vaccination. A single record per CDR3 protein comes from TCRdb applying MiXCR to the 5' RACE reads. Here the sample spans around 600,000 distinct CDR3 sequences, around 12% being singletons. The sample in question was PBMCs, obtained on the day of the yellow fever booster vaccination. These receptors all stem from a man younger than 45 who received the YFV17D yellow fever vaccine. Both conserved end residues are trimmed from each CDR3. The D gene is left open where the match is weak. Not every row has a clone size; where given, it reads once, few, many or a size class.

>NA|9|few|TRBV12-3/TRBV12-4
ASRIGFEAF
>NA|13|NA|TRBV6-2/TRBV6-3
ASRKGNRNNQPQH
>TRBD1|14|few|TRBV9
ASSVSGTGNTGELF
>NA|14|NA|TRBV5-1
ASSLYGSYITDTQY
>NA|12|NA|TRBV19
ASSIQGRNQPQH
>NA|13|few|TRBV12-3/TRBV12-4
ASSLSSGLLETQY
>NA|14|NA|TRBV11-3
ASSLTSSGDNNEQF
>NA|11|few|TRBV3-1
ASSPAFGTEAF
>TRBD2|11|few|TRBV29-1
SVEGLAGDEQF
>NA|9|few|TRBV20-1
SGGGAVEQY
>NA|10|NA|TRBV2
ASGTINQPQH
>TRBD2|14|once|TRBV6-2/TRBV6-3
ASRPTSGRALYEQY
>NA|14|NA|TRBV20-1
CARGPQLLNTGELF
>TRBD2|11|NA|TRBV12-3/TRBV12-4
ASEAGEYNEQF
>TRBD1|13|few|TRBV12-3/TRBV12-4
ASSKDRVPYNEQF
>TRBD2|14|NA|TRBV20-1
SARDQRLAGGNEQF
>NA|11|NA|TRBV6-2/TRBV6-3
ASNDRMNTEAF
>NA|12|few|TRBV18
ASSPGTLGEKLF
>NA|12|NA|TRBV4-3
ASSQDVGKREAF
>NA|11|NA|TRBV4-1
ASSQGPETEAF
>NA|7|NA|TRBV6-5
ASTETQY
>NA|11|few|TRBV13
ASSWGTLRELF
>NA|12|NA|TRBV7-2
ASSYRVGNEKLF
>NA|15|NA|TRBV5-1
ASSLELASPAGRAQY
>TRBD2|12|NA|TRBV13
TTRGLAGEETQY
>NA|12|many|TRBV6-1
ASIPEPSYNEQF
>TRBD2|15|NA|TRBV6-1
ASSGSGYTSGLGEQF
>TRBD2|16|few|TRBV30
AWSVQRPTSGSRYEQY
>NA|9|few|TRBV15
ATSKSWEQF
>NA|9|NA|TRBV7-2
ASGQHHEQF
>NA|13|NA|TRBV5-1
ASSLYGLYTGELF
>TRBD2|13|few|TRBV11-2
ASSQAPAGEETQY
>TRBD1|13|NA|TRBV9
ASSLLGQGLSEQY
>TRBD2|13|few|TRBV6-1
ASRTGTSGSGELF
>NA|11|NA|TRBV7-2
ASRPGGGYTQY
>NA|13|few|TRBV20-1
SLRDGSYSSYEQY
>NA|12|NA|TRBV29-1
SVEDLQGWTEAF
>TRBD1|11|NA|TRBV19
ASMDRRNQPQH
>NA|15|few|TRBV14
ASSQDLGGLTVTEAF
>NA|13|many|TRBV20-1
SATSFGRGQDEQY
>TRBD2|14|NA|TRBV27
ASSLLGAGVTDTQY
>NA|11|NA|TRBV12-3/TRBV12-4
ASSQGVRDTIY